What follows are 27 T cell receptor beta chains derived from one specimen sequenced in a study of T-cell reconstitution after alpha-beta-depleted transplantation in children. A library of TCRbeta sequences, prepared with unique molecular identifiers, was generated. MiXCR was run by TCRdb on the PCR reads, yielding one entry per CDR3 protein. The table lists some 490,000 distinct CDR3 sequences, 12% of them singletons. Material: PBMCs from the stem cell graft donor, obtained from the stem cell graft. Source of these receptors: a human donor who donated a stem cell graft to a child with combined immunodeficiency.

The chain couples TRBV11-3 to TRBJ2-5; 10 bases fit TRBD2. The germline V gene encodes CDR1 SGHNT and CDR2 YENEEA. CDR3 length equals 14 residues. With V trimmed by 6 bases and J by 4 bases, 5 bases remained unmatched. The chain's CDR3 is CASRQVAGGETQYF. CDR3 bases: TGTGCCAGCAGACAAGTAGCGGGAGGAGAGACCCAGTACTTC.

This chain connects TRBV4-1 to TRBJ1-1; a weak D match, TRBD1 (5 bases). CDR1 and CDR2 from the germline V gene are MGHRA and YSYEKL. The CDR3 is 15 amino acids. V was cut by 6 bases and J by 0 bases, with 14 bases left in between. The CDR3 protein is CASRKEGQMNTEAFF. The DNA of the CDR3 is TGCGCCAGCAGGAAAGAGGGGCAGATGAACACTGAAGCTTTCTTT.

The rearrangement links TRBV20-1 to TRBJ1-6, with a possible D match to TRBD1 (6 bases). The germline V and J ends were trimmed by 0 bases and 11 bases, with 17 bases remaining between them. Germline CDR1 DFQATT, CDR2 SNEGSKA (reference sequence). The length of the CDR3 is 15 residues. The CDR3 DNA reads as TGCAGTGCTAGAGATTTTGACAGGCCAGGGGCACCCCTCCACTTT. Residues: CSARDFDRPGAPLHF.

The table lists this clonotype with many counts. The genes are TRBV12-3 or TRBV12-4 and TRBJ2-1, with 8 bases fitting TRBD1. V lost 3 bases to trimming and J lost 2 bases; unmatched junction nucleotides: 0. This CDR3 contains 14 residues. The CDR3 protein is CASSLTGAYNEQFF. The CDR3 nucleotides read TGTGCCAGCAGTTTGACAGGGGCCTACAATGAGCAGTTCTTC.

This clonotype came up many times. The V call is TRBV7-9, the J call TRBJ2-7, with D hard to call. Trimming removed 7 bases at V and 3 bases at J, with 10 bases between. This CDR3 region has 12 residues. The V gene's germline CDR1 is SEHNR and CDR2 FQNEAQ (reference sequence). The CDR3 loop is CASTRENYEQYF. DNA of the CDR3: TGTGCCAGCACTAGGGAAAACTACGAGCAGTACTTC.

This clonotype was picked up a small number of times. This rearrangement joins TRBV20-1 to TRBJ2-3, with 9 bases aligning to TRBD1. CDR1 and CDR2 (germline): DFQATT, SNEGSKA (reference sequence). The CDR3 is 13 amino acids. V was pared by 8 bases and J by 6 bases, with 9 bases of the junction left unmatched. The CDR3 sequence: CSSPGQGRDTQYF. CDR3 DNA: TGCAGTAGCCCGGGACAGGGAAGGGATACGCAGTATTTT.

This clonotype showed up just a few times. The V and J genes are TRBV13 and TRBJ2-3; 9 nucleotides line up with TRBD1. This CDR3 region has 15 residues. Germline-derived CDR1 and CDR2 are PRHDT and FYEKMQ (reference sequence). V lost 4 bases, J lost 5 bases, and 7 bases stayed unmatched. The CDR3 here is CASSSRGTGIDTQYF. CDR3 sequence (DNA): TGTGCCAGCAGCTCCAGGGGGACAGGGATAGATACGCAGTATTTT.

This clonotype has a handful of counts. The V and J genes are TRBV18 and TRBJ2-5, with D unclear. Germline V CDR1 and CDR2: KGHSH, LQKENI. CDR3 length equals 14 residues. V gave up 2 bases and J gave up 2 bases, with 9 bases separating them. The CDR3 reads CASSPNSLQETQYF. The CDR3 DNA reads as TGTGCCAGCTCACCAAACAGCCTACAAGAGACCCAGTACTTC.

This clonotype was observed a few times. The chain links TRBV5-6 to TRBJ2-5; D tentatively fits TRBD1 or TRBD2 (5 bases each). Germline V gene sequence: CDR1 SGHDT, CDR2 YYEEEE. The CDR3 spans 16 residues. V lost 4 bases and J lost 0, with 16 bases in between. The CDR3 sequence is CASSLFRRGDQETQYF. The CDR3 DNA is TGTGCCAGCAGCCTGTTCCGTCGGGGCGACCAAGAGACCCAGTACTTC. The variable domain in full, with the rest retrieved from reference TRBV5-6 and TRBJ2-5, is DAGVTQSPTHLIKTRGQQVTLRCSPKSGHDTVSWYQQALGQGPQFIFQYYEEEERQRGNFPDRFSGHQFPNYSSELNVNALLLGDSALYLCASSLFRRGDQETQYFGPGTRLLVL.

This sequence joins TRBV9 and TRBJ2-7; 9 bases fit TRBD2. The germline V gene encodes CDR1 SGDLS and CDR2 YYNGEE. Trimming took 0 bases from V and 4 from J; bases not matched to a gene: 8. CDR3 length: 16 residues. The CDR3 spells CASSVDAGGKSYEQYF. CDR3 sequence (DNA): TGTGCCAGCAGCGTAGATGCGGGGGGGAAAAGTTACGAGCAGTACTTC.

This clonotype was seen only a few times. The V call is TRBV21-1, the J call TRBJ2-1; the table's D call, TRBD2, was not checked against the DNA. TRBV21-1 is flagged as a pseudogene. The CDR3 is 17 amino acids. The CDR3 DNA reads TGTGCCAGCAGGCTTGAGATAGCGGGAGGACGCTACAATGAGCAGTTCTTC. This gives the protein CASRLEIAGGRYNEQFF.

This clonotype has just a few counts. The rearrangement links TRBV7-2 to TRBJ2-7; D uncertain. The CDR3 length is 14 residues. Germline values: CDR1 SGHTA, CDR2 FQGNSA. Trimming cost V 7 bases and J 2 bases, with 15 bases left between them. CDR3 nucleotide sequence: TGTGCCAGCACCCCACCCCGGGCTCCCTACGAGCAGTACTTC. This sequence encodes CASTPPRAPYEQYF.

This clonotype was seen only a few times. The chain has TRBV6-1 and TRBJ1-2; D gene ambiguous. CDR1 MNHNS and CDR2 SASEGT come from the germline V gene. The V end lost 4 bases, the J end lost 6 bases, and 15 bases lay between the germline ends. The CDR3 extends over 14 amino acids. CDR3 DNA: TGTGCCAGCAGTGCCAGGCGGGAAATGAATGGCTACACCTTC. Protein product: CASSARREMNGYTF.

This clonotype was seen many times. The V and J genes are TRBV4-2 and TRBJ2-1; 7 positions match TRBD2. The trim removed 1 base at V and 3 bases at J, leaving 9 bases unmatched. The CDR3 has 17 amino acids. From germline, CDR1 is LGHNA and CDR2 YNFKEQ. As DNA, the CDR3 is TGTGCCAGCAGCCAAGTCATCACCGGGGGGATCTACAATGAGCAGTTCTTC. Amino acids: CASSQVITGGIYNEQFF.

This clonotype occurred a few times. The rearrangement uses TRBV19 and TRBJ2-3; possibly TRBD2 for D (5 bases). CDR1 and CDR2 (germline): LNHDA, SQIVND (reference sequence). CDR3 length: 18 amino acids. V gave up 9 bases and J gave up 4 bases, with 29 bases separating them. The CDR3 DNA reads TGTGCCAGGAATTTCCCAATGTGGGAAGGGAGTTGCGCAGATACGCAGTATTTT. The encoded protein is CARNFPMWEGSCADTQYF.

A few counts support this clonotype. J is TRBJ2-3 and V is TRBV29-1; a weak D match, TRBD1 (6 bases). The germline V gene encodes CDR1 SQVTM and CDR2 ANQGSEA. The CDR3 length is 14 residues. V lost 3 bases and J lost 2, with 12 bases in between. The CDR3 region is CSVESDRFTDTQYF. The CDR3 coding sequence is TGCAGCGTTGAGTCGGACAGATTCACAGATACGCAGTATTTT.

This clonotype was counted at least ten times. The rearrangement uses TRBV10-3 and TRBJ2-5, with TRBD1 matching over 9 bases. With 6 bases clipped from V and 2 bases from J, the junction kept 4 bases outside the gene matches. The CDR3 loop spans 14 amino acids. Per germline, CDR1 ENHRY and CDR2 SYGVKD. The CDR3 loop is CAIRDDRGQETQYF. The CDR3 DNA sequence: TGTGCCATCAGGGATGACAGGGGGCAAGAGACCCAGTACTTC.

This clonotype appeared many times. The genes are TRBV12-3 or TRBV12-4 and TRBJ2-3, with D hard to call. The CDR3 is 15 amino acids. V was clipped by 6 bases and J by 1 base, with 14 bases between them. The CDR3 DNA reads TGTGCCAGCAGGGGCAGGCGTAGGGGCACAGATACGCAGTATTTT. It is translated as CASRGRRRGTDTQYF.

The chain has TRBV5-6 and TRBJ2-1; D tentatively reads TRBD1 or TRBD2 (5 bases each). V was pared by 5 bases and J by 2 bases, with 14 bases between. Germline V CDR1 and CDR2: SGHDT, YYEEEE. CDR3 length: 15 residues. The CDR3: CASRRMGTAYNEQFF. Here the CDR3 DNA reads TGTGCCAGCAGACGGATGGGGACGGCCTACAATGAGCAGTTCTTC.

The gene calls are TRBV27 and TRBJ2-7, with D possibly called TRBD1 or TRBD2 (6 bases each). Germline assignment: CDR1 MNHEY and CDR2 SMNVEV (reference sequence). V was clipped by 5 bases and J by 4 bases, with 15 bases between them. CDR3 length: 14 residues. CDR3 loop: CASSDSRGRYEQYF. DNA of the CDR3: TGTGCCAGCAGTGACTCGAGGGGGAGGTACGAGCAGTACTTC.

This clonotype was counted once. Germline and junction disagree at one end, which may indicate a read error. The CDR3 is CARSSGLSAYEQYF. The CDR3, as DNA: TGTGCCAGGAGCTCCGGACTATCCGCTTACGAGCAGTACTTC. The chain employs TRBV5-6 and TRBJ2-7; the D gene is possibly TRBD2 (6 bases). This CDR3 has 14 residues. The germline V gene has CDR1 SGHDT and CDR2 YYEEEE.

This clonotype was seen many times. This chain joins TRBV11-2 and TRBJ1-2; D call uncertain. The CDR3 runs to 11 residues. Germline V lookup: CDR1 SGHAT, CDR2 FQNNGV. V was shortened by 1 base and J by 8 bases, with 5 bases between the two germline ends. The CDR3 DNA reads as TGTGCCAGCAGCTTAGGGCTAGGCTACACCTTC. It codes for CASSLGLGYTF.

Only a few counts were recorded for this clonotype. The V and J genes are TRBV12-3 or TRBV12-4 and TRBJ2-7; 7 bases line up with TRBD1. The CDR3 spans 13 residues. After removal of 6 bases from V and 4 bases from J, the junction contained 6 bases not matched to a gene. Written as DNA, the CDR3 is TGTGCCAGCAGCACGGGACAGCAGTACGAGCAGTACTTC. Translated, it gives CASSTGQQYEQYF.

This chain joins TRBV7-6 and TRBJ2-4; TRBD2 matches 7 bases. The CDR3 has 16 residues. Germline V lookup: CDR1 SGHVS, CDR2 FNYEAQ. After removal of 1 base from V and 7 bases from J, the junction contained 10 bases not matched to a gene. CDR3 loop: CASSLDGLGFRNIQYF. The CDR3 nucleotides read TGTGCCAGCAGCTTAGACGGACTAGGGTTCAGGAACATTCAGTACTTC.

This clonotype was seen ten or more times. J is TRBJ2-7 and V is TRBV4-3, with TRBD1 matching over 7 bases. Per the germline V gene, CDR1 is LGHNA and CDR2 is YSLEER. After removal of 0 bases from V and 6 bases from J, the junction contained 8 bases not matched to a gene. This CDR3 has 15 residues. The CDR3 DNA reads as TGCGCCAGCAGCCAAGAGGTCACAGGGGCGGCCGAGCAGTACTTC. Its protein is CASSQEVTGAAEQYF.

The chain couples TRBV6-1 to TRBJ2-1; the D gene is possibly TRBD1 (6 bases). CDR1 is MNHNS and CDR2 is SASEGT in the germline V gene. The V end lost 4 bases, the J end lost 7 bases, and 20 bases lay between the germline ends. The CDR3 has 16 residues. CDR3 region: CASSGYRVGRENEQFF. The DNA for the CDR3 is TGTGCCAGCAGTGGATACAGGGTGGGCAGAGAGAATGAGCAGTTCTTC.

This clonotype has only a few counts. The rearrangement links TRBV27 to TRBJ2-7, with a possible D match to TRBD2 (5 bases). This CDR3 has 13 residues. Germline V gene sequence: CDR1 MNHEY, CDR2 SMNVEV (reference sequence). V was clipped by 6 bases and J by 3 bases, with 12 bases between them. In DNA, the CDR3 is TGTGCCAGCAGCCCTTACGAGGGCTACGAGCAGTACTTC. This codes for CASSPYEGYEQYF.